These T cell receptor beta chains were read from a single sample in a study of cytomegalovirus exposure and HLA in healthy donors. Data came from immunoSEQ multiplex PCR; TCRdb stores just in-frame clones and leaves some out. The sample has approximately 150,000 clones; approximately 79% are singletons. Sequenced material: PBMCs. The receptors stem from a male donor in good health and CMV-seronegative. Each CDR3 is given with its conserved first and last residue. A D gene is named only where the DNA matches it firmly. The listing skips clone size in some rows; elsewhere it reads once, few, many or a size class.

NA TRBJ1-5 TRBV7-9 NA CASSPGGQPQHF TGTGCCAGCAGCCCGGGAGGGCAGCCCCAGCATTTT
NA TRBJ1-4 TRBV7-9 NA CASSYGQFGGEKLFF TGTGCCAGCAGTTATGGACAATTTGGTGGTGAAAAACTGTTTTTT
NA TRBJ1-1 TRBV11-2 NA CASSLGRGGEAFF TGTGCCAGCAGCTTAGGGAGGGGTGGTGAAGCTTTCTTT
NA TRBJ2-7 TRBV2 NA CASRRGGGDYEQYF TGTGCCAGCAGGAGGGGAGGCGGGGACTACGAGCAGTACTTC
NA TRBJ2-3 TRBV7-7 NA CASSAGQFADTQYF TGTGCTAGCAGCGCGGGACAGTTCGCAGATACGCAGTATTTT
TRBD1 TRBJ2-2 TRBV11-3 NA CASSSGQANTGELFF TGTGCCAGCAGCTCAGGACAGGCGAACACCGGGGAGCTGTTTTTT
TRBD2 TRBJ2-1 TRBV4-3 NA CASSPGLAGVYEQFF TGCGCCAGCAGCCCGGGACTAGCGGGGGTCTATGAGCAGTTCTTC
NA TRBJ1-1 TRBV7-2 NA CASSSLGRVNTEAFF TGTGCCAGCAGCTCATTGGGCAGGGTAAACACTGAAGCTTTCTTT
NA TRBJ1-6 TRBV2 NA CASSSQGDNSPLHF TGTGCCAGCAGTTCTCAGGGTGACAATTCACCCCTCCACTTT
TRBD1 TRBJ1-6 TRBV5-6 NA CASSSPGQGADSPLHF TGTGCCAGCAGCTCTCCCGGACAGGGGGCGGATTCACCCCTCCACTTT
NA TRBJ2-7 TRBV7-2 NA CASSLGSVGRIGYEQYF TGTGCCAGCAGCTTAGGATCGGTCGGCCGGATCGGGTACGAGCAGTACTTC
NA TRBJ1-1 TRBV10-3 NA CAISPAGVMNTEAFF TGTGCCATCAGCCCTGCGGGGGTTATGAACACTGAAGCTTTCTTT
TRBD1 TRBJ1-5 TRBV10-3 NA CAISATGLGNQPQHF TGTGCCATCAGTGCGACAGGGCTGGGCAATCAGCCCCAGCATTTT
NA TRBJ2-2 TRBV5-1 once CASSLSLGSNTGELFF TGCGCCAGCAGCTTGTCTCTGGGCTCGAACACCGGGGAGCTGTTTTTT
NA TRBJ1-6 TRBV27 NA CASALKGRDSPLHF TGTGCCAGCGCGCTTAAGGGGCGAGATTCACCCCTCCACTTT
TRBD1 TRBJ2-5 TRBV29-1 few CSGYRGGGETQYF TGCAGCGGGTACAGGGGTGGTGGGGAGACCCAGTACTTC
TRBD1 TRBJ1-2 TRBV5-1 NA CASSLGGQGDGYTF TGCGCCAGCAGCTTGGGTGGACAGGGGGACGGCTACACCTTC
NA TRBJ2-1 TRBV7-9 NA CASSLPLRLADNEQFF TGTGCCAGCAGCTTACCCCTGCGGCTAGCCGACAATGAGCAGTTCTTC
TRBD1 TRBJ2-6 TRBV19 NA CASSIRLGTGVPGANVLTF TGTGCCAGTAGTATTCGGTTAGGGACAGGGGTCCCTGGGGCCAACGTCCTGACTTTC
NA TRBJ2-2 TRBV9 NA CASSQNGGGELFF TGTGCCAGCAGCCAAAACGGAGGCGGGGAGCTGTTTTTT
NA TRBJ2-7 TRBV5-1 NA CASSLGGGLPYEQYF TGCGCCAGCAGCTTGGGAGGGGGTTTACCTTACGAGCAGTACTTC
NA TRBJ1-5 TRBV4-1 NA CASSQRGGQPQHF TGCGCCAGCAGCCAAAGGGGAGGACAGCCCCAGCATTTT
NA TRBJ1-5 TRBV2 NA CASGGSLSNQPQHF TGTGCCAGCGGGGGGAGCCTTAGCAATCAGCCCCAGCATTTT
NA TRBJ2-2 TRBV5-1 NA CASSRTGTANTGELFF TGCGCCAGCAGCCGTACCGGGACTGCGAACACCGGGGAGCTGTTTTTT
TRBD1 TRBJ1-1 TRBV6-1 NA CASSLPGQRNTEAFF TGTGCCAGCAGTTTACCGGGACAGCGGAACACTGAAGCTTTCTTT
TRBD1 TRBJ2-7 TRBV7-6 NA CASSLGQGVSYEQYF TGTGCCAGCAGCTTGGGACAGGGGGTTTCCTACGAGCAGTACTTC
NA TRBJ1-1 TRBV2 once CASSEQRGTEAFF TGTGCCAGCAGTGAACAGAGGGGGACTGAAGCTTTCTTT
NA TRBJ2-2 TRBV19 NA CAGGQANTGELFF TGTGCCGGAGGGCAGGCGAACACCGGGGAGCTGTTTTTT
NA TRBJ2-2 TRBV5-4 few CASSFGGDTGELFF TGTGCCAGCAGCTTCGGAGGAGACACCGGGGAGCTGTTTTTT
NA TRBJ1-4 TRBV30 NA CAWSRSGGAGEKLFF TGTGCCTGGAGTCGGTCGGGGGGCGCCGGTGAAAAACTGTTTTTT
NA TRBJ2-3 TRBV19 once CASSNMGRGADTQYF TGTGCCAGTAGTAATATGGGCCGGGGAGCAGATACGCAGTATTTT
NA TRBJ2-5 TRBV7-9 once CASSFEGRTTQYF TGTGCCAGCAGCTTTGAGGGGAGGACGACCCAGTACTTC
TRBD1 TRBJ1-1 TRBV2 NA CASSEQGGTEAFF TGTGCCAGCAGTGAACAGGGGGGCACTGAAGCTTTCTTT
NA TRBJ2-7 TRBV7-9 NA CASSLVPETFEQYF TGTGCCAGCAGCTTAGTACCGGAGACCTTTGAGCAGTACTTC
NA TRBJ1-1 TRBV7-8 NA CASSPRAGSAGNTEAFF TGTGCCAGCAGCCCTAGGGCAGGGTCGGCAGGGAACACTGAAGCTTTCTTT
NA TRBJ2-1 TRBV9 NA CASSVGGLQGINEQFF TGTGCCAGCAGCGTAGGTGGCCTACAGGGAATCAATGAGCAGTTCTTC
TRBD1 TRBJ2-3 TRBV7-9 NA CASRRGQVDTQYF TGTGCCAGCAGGAGGGGGCAGGTAGATACGCAGTATTTT
NA TRBJ1-2 TRBV7-9 NA CASSRTGNYGYTF TGTGCCAGCAGCCGAACAGGGAACTATGGCTACACCTTC
NA TRBJ2-1 TRBV27 NA CASSLSWAEEQFF TGTGCCAGCAGTTTATCGTGGGCAGAGGAGCAGTTCTTC
TRBD2 TRBJ2-7 TRBV5-5 NA CASRYGAGLRLEQYF TGTGCCAGCAGATACGGAGCGGGGCTTCGGCTCGAGCAGTACTTC
TRBD1 TRBJ2-1 TRBV5-3 NA CARSPGQEFVNEQFF TGTGCCAGAAGCCCCGGACAGGAGTTTGTCAATGAGCAGTTCTTC
NA TRBJ2-3 TRBV10-3 NA CAISEGQGTATDTQYF TGTGCCATCAGTGAGGGCCAGGGCACTGCCACAGATACGCAGTATTTT
NA TRBJ2-7 TRBV5-1 NA CASTVDVPRGEQYF TGCGCCAGCACCGTAGATGTCCCGAGGGGGGAGCAGTACTTC